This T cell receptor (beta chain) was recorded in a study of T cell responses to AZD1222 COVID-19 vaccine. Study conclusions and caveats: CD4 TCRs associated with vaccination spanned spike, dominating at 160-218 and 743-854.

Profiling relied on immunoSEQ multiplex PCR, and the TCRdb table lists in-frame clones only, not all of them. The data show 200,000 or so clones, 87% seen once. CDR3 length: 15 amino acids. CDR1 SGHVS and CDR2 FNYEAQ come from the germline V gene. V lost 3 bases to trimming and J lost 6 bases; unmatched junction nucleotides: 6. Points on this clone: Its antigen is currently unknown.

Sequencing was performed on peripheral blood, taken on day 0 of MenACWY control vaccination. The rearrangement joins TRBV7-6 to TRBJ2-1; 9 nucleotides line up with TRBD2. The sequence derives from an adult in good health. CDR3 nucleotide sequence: TGTGCCAGCAGCTTCTATAGCGGGAGCGGCAATGAGCAGTTCTTC. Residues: CASSFYSGSGNEQFF.